A selection of T cell receptor beta chains follows, all from one sample in a study of human T cells and chemical hapten exposure. TCRdb independently ran MiXCR on the RACE reads; one entry per CDR3 protein. Here the sample spans tens of thousands of distinct CDR3 sequences, 9% to 9.5% being singletons. Sequenced material: whole blood, taken in connection with sensitization to the hapten diphenylcyclopropenone (DPC). All receptors derive from a man aged 45-65 years with alopecia areata. Some clones in this sample may be carry-over from other donors' samples. The CDR3 runs from the conserved cysteine through the conserved F or W. D genes are given only for firm matches. Clone size, where shown, is once, few, many, or a class for clones that have expanded.

j_gene	d_gene	v_gene	abundance	CDR3nt	CDR3aa
TRBJ1-3	NA	TRBV7-8	many	TGTGCCAGCAGCTTAATGGGCAGGGTGGATGGAAACACCATATATTTT	CASSLMGRVDGNTIYF
TRBJ2-5	NA	TRBV7-7	many	TGTGCCAGCAGCCATACGCCAGGGATAGGGGAAGAGACCCAGTACTTC	CASSHTPGIGEETQYF
TRBJ1-1	NA	TRBV12-3/TRBV12-4	few	TGTGCCAGCAGTTCCAGGGTCGACACTGAAGCTTTCTTT	CASSSRVDTEAFF
TRBJ1-1	NA	TRBV6-6	many	TGTGCCAGCAGAGGGACCGGGGAGTACACTGAAGCTTTCTTT	CASRGTGEYTEAFF
TRBJ2-3	TRBD1	TRBV12-3/TRBV12-4	many	TGTGCCAGCAGTTTAAGAACAGGGGGCCCAGATACGCAGTATTTT	CASSLRTGGPDTQYF
TRBJ2-5	TRBD1	TRBV5-1	many	TGCGCCAGCAGCTCCGGGACAGGGATCCAGGGGGAGACCCAGTACTTC	CASSSGTGIQGETQYF
TRBJ1-4	NA	TRBV20-1	many	TGCAGTGCTAGTCATGGGAGCACTAATGAAAAACTGTTTTTT	CSASHGSTNEKLFF
TRBJ1-2	NA	TRBV13	many	TGTGCCAGCTTTAGGAGGGGGGCTAACTATGGCTACACCTTC	CASFRRGANYGYTF
TRBJ2-3	NA	TRBV20-1	many	TGCAGTGCTAGCGGAGGCTCAGATACGCAGTATTTT	CSASGGSDTQYF
TRBJ2-7	NA	TRBV24-1	many	TGTGCCACCAGTGATCCCGGACAGAGCTCCTACGAGCAGTACTTC	CATSDPGQSSYEQYF
TRBJ2-2	NA	TRBV3-1	few	TGTGCCAGCAGCCAAGAGTTAAGGGACACCGGGGAGCTGTTTTTT	CASSQELRDTGELFF
TRBJ2-5	TRBD1	TRBV2	NA	TGTGCCAGCGACCGGGACAGACAAGAGACCCAGTACTTC	CASDRDRQETQYF
TRBJ1-1	NA	TRBV20-1	few	TGCAGTGCTAGAGATCCCAAAGGAGACACTGAAGCTTTCTTT	CSARDPKGDTEAFF